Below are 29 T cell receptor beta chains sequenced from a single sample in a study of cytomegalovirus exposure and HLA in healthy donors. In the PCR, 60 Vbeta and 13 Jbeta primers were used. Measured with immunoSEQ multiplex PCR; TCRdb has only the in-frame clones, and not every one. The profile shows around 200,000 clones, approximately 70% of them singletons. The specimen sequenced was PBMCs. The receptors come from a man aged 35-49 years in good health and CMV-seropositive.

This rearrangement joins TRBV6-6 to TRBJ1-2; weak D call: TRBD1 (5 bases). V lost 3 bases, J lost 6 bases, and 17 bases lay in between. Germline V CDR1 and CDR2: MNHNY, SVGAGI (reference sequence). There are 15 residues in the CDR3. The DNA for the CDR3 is TGTGCCAGCAGTTATCGCGCAGGGAGGGAAAATGGCTACACCTTC. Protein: CASSYRAGRENGYTF.

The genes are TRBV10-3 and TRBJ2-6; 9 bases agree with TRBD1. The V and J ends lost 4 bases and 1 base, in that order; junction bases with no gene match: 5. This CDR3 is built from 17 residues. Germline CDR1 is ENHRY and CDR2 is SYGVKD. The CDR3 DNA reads TGTGCCATCAGTGTCACCGGGACAGGGTCTGGGGCCAACGTCCTGACTTTC. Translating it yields CAISVTGTGSGANVLTF.

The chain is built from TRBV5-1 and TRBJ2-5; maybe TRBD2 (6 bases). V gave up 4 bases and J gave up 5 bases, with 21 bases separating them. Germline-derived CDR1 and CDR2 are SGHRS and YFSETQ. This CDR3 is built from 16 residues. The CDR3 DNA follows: TGCGCCAGCAGCCCCGGCTTGCGATGGGAGGAGGAGACCCAGTACTTC. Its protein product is CASSPGLRWEEETQYF.

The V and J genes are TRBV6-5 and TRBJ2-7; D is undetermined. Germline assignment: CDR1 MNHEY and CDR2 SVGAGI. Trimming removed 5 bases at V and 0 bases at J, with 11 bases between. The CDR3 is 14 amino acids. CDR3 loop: CASSPRPSSYEQYF. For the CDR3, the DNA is TGTGCCAGCAGTCCTAGGCCCAGCTCCTACGAGCAGTACTTC.

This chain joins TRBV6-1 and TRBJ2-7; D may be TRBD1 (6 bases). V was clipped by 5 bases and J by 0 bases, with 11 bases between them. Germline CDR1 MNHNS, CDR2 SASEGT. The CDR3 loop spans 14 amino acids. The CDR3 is CASSPGTFSYEQYF. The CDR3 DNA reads TGTGCCAGCAGTCCTGGGACATTCTCCTACGAGCAGTACTTC.

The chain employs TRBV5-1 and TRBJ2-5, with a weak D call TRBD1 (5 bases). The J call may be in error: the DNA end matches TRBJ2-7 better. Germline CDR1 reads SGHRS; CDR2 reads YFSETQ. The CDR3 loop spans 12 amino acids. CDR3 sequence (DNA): TGCGCCAGCAGCTCCGGACATGACGAGCAGTACTTC. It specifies CASSSGHDEQYF.

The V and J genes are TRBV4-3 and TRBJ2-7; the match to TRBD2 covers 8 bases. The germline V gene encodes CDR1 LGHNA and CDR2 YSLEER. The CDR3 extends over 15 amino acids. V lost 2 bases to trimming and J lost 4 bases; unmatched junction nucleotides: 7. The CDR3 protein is CASSQLAGGSYEQYF. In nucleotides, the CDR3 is TGCGCCAGCAGCCAATTGGCGGGGGGCTCTTACGAGCAGTACTTC.

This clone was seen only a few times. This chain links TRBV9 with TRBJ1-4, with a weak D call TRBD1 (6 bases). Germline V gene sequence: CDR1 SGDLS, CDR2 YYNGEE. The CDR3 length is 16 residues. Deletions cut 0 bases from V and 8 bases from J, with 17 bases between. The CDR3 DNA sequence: TGTGCCAGCAGCGTAGGAGTGGGGACAAGGTCGGAAAAACTGTTTTTT. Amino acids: CASSVGVGTRSEKLFF.

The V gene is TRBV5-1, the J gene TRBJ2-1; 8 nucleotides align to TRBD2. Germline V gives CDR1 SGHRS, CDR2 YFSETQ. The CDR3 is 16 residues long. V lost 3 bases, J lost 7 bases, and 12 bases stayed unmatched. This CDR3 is CASSYFGGGPGNEQFF. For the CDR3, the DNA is TGCGCCAGCAGCTATTTCGGGGGGGGCCCGGGAAATGAGCAGTTCTTC.

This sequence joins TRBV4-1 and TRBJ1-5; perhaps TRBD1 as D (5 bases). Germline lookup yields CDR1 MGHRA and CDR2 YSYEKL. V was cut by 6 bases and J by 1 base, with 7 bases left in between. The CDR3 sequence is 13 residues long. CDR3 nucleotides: TGCGCCAGCAGGGGGGGGAGCAATCAGCCCCAGCATTTT. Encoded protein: CASRGGSNQPQHF.

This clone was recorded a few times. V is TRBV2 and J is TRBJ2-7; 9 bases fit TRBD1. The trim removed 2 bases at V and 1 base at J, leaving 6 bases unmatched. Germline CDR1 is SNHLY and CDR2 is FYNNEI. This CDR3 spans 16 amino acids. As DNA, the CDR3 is TGTGCCAGCAGTGAATTTTCGGGACAGGGTTCCTACGAGCAGTACTTC. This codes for CASSEFSGQGSYEQYF. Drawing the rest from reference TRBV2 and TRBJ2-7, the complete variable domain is EPEVTQTPSHQVTQMGQEVILRCVPISNHLYFYWYRQILGQKVEFLVSFYNNEISEKSEIFDDQFSVERPDGSNFTLKIRSTKLEDSAMYFCASSEFSGQGSYEQYFGPGTRLTVT.

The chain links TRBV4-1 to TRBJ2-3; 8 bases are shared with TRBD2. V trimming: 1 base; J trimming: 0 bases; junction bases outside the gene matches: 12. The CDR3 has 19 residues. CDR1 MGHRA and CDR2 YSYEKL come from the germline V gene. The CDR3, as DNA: TGCGCCAGCAGCCAAGGGCAATTAACTAGCGGATATAGCACAGATACGCAGTATTTT. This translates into CASSQGQLTSGYSTDTQYF.

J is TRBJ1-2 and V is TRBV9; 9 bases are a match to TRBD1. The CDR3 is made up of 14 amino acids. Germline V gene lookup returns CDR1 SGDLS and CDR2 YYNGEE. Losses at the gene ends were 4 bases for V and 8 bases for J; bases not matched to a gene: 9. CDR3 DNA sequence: TGTGCCAGCAGCCCGGACAGGGGCCCCTGGGGCTACACCTTC. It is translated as CASSPDRGPWGYTF.

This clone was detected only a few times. The CDR3 spells CASSLNTGRTEAFF. In nucleotides, the CDR3 is TGTGCCAGCAGTCTGAATACAGGGCGCACTGAAGCTTTCTTT. V gene TRBV27 combines with J gene TRBJ1-1; D possibly corresponds to TRBD1 (6 bases). The CDR3 is made up of 14 amino acids. With 5 bases removed from V and 4 bases from J, the gap between germline ends came to 14 bases. Germline V gene data show CDR1 as MNHEY and CDR2 as SMNVEV (reference sequence).

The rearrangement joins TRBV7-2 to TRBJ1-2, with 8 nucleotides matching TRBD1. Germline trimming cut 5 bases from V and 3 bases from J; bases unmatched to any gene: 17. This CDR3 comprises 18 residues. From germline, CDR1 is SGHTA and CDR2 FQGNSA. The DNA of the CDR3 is TGTGCCAGCAGCCCTACCCGGACAGGGACTGGATTATACTATGGCTACACCTTC. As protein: CASSPTRTGTGLYYGYTF. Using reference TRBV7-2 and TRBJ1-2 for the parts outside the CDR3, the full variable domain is GAGVSQSPSNKVTEKGKDVELRCDPISGHTALYWYRQSLGQGLEFLIYFQGNSAPDKSGLPSDRFSAERTGGSVSTLTIQRTQQEDSAVYLCASSPTRTGTGLYYGYTFGSGTRLTVV.

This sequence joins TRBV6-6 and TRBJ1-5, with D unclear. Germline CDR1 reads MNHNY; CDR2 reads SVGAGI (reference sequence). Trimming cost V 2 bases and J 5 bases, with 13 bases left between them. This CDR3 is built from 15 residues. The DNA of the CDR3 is TGTGCCAGCAGTTACGGGGAGGTGATTCATCAGCCCCAGCATTTT. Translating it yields CASSYGEVIHQPQHF.

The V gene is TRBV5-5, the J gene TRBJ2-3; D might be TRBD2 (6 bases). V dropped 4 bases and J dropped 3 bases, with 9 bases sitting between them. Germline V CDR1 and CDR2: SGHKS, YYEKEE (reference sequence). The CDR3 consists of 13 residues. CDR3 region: CASSPEGTDTQYF. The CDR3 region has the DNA TGTGCCAGCAGCCCGGAGGGGACAGATACGCAGTATTTT.

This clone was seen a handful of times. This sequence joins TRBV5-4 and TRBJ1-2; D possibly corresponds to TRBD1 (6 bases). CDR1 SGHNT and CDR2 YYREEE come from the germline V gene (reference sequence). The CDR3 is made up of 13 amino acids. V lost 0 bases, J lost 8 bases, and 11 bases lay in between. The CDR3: CASSLEQGTGYTF. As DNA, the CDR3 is TGTGCCAGCAGCTTGGAACAGGGCACAGGCTACACCTTC. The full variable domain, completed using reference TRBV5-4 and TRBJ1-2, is ETGVTQSPTHLIKTRGQQVTLRCSSQSGHNTVSWYQQALGQGPQFIFQYYREEENGRGNFPPRFSGLQFPNYSSELNVNALELDDSALYLCASSLEQGTGYTFGSGTRLTVV.

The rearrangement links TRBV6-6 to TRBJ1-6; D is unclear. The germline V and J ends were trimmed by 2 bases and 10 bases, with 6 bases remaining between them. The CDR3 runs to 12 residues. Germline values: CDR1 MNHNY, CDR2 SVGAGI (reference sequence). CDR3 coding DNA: TGTGCCAGCAGTTACGGAGAATCACCCCTCCACTTT. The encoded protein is CASSYGESPLHF.

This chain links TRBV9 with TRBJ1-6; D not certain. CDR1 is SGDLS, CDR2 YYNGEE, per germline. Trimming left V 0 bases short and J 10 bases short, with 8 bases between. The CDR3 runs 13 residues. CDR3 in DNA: TGTGCCAGCAGCGTAGTGGAGAACTCACCCCTCCACTTT. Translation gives CASSVVENSPLHF.

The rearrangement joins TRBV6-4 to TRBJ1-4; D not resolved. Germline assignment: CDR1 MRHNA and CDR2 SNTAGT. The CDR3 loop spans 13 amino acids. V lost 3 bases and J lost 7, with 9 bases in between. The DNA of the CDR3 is TGTGCCAGCAGTGAAACGGAGGGTGAAAAACTGTTTTTT. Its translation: CASSETEGEKLFF.

The CDR3 loop is CASSPPGTGETGELFF. The CDR3, as DNA: TGCGCCAGCAGCCCCCCCGGGACAGGGGAGACCGGGGAGCTGTTTTTT. V gene TRBV4-3 combines with J gene TRBJ2-2; 10 bases match TRBD1. V was pared by 4 bases and J by 5 bases, with 7 bases of the junction left unmatched. The germline V gene encodes CDR1 LGHNA and CDR2 YSLEER. This CDR3 is built from 16 residues.

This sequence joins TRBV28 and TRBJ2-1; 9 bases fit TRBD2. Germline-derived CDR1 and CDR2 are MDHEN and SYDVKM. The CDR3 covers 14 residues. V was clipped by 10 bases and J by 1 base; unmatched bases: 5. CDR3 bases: TGTGCCACCGTAAGCGGGGGGTCCTACAATGAGCAGTTCTTC. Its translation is CATVSGGSYNEQFF.

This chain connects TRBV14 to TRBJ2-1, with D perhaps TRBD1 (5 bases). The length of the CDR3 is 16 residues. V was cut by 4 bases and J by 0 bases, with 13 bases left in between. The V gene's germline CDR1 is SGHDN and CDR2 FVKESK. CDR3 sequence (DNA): TGTGCCAGCAGCCCTCTGGGGCAGAGCTCCTACAATGAGCAGTTCTTC. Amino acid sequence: CASSPLGQSSYNEQFF.

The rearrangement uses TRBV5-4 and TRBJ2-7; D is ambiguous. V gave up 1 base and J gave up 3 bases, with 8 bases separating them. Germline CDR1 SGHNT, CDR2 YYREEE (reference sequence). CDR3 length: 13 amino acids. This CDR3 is CASSLKSGYEQYF. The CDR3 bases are TGTGCCAGCAGCTTGAAATCGGGCTACGAGCAGTACTTC.

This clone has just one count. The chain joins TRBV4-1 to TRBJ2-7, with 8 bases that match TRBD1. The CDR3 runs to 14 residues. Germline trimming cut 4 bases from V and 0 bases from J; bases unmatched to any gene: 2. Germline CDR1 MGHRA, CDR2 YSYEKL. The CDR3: CASSLGQGSYEQYF. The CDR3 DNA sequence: TGCGCCAGCAGCCTAGGACAGGGCTCCTACGAGCAGTACTTC.

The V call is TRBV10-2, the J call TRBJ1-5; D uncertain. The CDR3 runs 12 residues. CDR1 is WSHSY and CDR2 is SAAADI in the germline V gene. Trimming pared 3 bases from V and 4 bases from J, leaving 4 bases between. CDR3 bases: TGCGCCAGCAGTGACCCAAATCAGCCCCAGCATTTT. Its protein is CASSDPNQPQHF.

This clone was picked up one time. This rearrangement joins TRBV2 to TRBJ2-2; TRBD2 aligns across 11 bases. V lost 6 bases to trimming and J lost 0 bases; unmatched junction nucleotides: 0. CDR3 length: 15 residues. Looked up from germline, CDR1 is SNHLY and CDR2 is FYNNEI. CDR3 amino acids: CASRGLAANTGELFF. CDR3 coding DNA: TGTGCCAGCAGGGGACTAGCGGCGAACACCGGGGAGCTGTTTTTT.

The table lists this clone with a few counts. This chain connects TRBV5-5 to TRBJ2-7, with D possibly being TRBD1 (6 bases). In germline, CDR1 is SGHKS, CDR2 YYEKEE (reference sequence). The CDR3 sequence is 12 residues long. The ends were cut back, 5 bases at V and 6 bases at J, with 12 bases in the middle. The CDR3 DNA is TGTGCCAGCAGTTTCACAGGGTCCGAGCAGTACTTC. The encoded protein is CASSFTGSEQYF.